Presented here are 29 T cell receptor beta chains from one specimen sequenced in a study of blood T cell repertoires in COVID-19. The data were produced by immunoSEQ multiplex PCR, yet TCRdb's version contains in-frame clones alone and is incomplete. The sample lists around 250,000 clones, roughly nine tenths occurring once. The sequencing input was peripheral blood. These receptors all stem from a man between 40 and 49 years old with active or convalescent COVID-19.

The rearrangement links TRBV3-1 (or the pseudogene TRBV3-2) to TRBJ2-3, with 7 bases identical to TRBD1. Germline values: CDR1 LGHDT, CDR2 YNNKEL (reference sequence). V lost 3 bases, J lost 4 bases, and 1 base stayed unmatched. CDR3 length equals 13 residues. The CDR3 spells CASSQTGPDTQYF. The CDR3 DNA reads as TGTGCCAGCAGCCAGACAGGGCCAGATACGCAGTATTTT.

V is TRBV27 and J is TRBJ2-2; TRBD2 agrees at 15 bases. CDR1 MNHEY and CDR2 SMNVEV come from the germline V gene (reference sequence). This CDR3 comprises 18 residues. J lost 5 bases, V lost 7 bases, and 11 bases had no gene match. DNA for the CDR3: TGTGCCAGCACTGAAGGACTAGCGGGGGGGATGTGGACCGGGGAGCTGTTTTTT. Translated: CASTEGLAGGMWTGELFF.

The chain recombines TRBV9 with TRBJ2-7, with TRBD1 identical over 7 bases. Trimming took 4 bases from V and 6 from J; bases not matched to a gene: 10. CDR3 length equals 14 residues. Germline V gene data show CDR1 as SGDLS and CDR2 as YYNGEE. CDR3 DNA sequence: TGTGCCAGCAGCCCTATACAGGGGTCCAGCGAGCAGTACTTC. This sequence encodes CASSPIQGSSEQYF.

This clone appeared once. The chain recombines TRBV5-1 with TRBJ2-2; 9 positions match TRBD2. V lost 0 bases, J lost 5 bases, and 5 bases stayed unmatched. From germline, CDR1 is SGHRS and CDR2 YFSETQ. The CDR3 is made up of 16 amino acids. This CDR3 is CASSLVLAGVTGELFF. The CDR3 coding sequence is TGCGCCAGCAGCTTGGTCTTAGCGGGAGTTACCGGGGAGCTGTTTTTT.

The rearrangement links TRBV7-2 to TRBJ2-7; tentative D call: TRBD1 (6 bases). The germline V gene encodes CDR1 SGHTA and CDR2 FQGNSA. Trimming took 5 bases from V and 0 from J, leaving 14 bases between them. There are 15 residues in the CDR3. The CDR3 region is CASSHMGASSYEQYF. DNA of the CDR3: TGTGCCAGCAGCCACATGGGGGCTAGCTCCTACGAGCAGTACTTC.

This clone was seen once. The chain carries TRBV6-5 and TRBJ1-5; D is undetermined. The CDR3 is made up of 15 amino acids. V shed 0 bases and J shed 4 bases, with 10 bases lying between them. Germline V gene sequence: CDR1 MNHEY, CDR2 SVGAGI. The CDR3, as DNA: TGTGCCAGCAGTTACTCGAGGGCTTTGAATCAGCCCCAGCATTTT. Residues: CASSYSRALNQPQHF.

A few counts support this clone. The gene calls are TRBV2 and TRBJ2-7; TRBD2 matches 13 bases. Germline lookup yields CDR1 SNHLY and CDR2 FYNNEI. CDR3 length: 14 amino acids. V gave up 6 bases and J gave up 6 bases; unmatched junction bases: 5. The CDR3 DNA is TGTGCCAGCAGCCCCGGACTAGCGGGAGCCGAGCAGTACTTC. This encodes CASSPGLAGAEQYF.

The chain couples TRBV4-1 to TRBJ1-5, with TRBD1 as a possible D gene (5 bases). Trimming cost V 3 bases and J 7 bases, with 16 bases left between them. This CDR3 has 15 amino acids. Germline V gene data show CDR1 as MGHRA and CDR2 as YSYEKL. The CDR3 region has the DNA TGCGCCAGCAGCCAGGGGCTTGTGTCGGGCCAGCCCCAGCATTTT. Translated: CASSQGLVSGQPQHF.

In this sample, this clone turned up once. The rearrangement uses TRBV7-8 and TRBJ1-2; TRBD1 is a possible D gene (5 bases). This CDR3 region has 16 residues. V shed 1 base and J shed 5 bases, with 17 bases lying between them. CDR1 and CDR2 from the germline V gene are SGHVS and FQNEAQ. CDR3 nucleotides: TGTGCCAGCAGCTTAGAGAAGGGAGATCGGGGGTATGGCTACACCTTC. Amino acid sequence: CASSLEKGDRGYGYTF.

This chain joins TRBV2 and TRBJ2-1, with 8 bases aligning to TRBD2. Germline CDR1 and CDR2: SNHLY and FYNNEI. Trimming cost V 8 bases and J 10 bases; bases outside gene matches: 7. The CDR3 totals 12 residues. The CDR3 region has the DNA TGTGCCAGCGCCCGAACTAGCGGAGAGCAGTTCTTC. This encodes CASARTSGEQFF.

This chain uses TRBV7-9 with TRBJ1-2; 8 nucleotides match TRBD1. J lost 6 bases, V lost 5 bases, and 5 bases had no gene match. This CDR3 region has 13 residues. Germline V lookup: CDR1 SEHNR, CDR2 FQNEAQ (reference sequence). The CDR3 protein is CASSRTGFDGYTF. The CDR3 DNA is TGTGCCAGCAGCCGGACAGGGTTCGATGGCTACACCTTC.

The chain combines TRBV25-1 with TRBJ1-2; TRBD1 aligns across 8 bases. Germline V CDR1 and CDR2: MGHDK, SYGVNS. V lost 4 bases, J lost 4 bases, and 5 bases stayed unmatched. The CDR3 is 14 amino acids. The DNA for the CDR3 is TGTGCCAGCAGTGGCTCAGGGGGCATCTATGGCTACACCTTC. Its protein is CASSGSGGIYGYTF.

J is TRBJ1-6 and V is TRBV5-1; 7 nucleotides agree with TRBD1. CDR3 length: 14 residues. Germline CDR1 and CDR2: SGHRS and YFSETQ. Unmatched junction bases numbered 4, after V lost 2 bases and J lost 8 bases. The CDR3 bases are TGCGCCAGCAGCTTTACAGGGGCTGATTCACCCCTCCACTTT. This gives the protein CASSFTGADSPLHF. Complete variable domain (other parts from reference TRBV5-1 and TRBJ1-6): KAGVTQTPRYLIKTRGQQVTLSCSPISGHRSVSWYQQTPGQGLQFLFEYFSETQRNKGNFPGRFSGRQFSNSRSEMNVSTLELGDSALYLCASSFTGADSPLHFGNGTRLTVT.

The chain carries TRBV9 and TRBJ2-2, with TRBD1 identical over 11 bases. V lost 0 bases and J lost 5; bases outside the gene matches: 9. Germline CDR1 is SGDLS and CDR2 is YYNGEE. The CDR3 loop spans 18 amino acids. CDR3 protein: CASSVVLTGTGGTGELFF. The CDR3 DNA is TGTGCCAGCAGCGTAGTCTTAACCGGGACAGGGGGAACCGGGGAGCTGTTTTTT.

DNA of the CDR3: TGTGCCAGCAGCTCCTGGGGGGGCAGGATGGGTGCAACTAATGAAAAACTGTTTTTT. This sequence encodes CASSSWGGRMGATNEKLFF. This sequence joins TRBV7-2 and TRBJ1-4, with D perhaps matching TRBD1 (6 bases). Germline CDR1 SGHTA, CDR2 FQGNSA. Trimming removed 4 bases at V and 0 bases at J, with 21 bases between. This CDR3 has 19 residues. Full variable domain (remainder filled in from reference TRBV7-2 and TRBJ1-4): GAGVSQSPSNKVTEKGKDVELRCDPISGHTALYWYRQSLGQGLEFLIYFQGNSAPDKSGLPSDRFSAERTGGSVSTLTIQRTQQEDSAVYLCASSSWGGRMGATNEKLFFGSGTQLSVL.

The CDR3 is CASSERGAYNSPLHF. In DNA form, the CDR3 reads TGTGCCAGCAGTGAGCGGGGCGCCTATAATTCACCCCTCCACTTT. The chain recombines TRBV25-1 with TRBJ1-6, with D maybe TRBD1 (5 bases). Germline assignment: CDR1 MGHDK and CDR2 SYGVNS. CDR3 length equals 15 residues. Trimming cost V 3 bases and J 2 bases, with 8 bases left between them.

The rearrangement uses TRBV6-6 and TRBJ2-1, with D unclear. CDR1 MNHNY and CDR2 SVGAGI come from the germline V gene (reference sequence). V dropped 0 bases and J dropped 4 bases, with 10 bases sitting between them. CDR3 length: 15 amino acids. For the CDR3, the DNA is TGTGCCAGCAGTTACTCGAACAACAGATACAATGAGCAGTTCTTC. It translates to CASSYSNNRYNEQFF.

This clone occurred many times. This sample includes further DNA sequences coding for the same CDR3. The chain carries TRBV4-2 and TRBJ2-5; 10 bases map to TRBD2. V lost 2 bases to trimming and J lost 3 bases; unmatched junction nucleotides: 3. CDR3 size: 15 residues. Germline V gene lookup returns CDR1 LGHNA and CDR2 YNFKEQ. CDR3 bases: TGTGCCAGCAGCCAACCTACTAGCGGGAAAGAGACCCAGTACTTC. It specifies CASSQPTSGKETQYF.

CDR3 in amino acids: CASSEYPGGYEQYF. The CDR3 region has the DNA TGCGCCAGCAGTGAGTATCCCGGGGGCTACGAGCAGTACTTC. This chain uses TRBV10-2 with TRBJ2-7, with D perhaps TRBD2 (6 bases). Trimming removed 1 base from V and 3 bases from J, with 10 bases in between. Germline V lookup: CDR1 WSHSY, CDR2 SAAADI. The CDR3 has 14 amino acids.

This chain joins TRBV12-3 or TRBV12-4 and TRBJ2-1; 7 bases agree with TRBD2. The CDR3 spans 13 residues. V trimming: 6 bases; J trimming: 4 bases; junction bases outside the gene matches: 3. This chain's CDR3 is CASSLAVYNEQFF. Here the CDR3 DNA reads TGTGCCAGCAGCCTAGCGGTTTACAATGAGCAGTTCTTC.

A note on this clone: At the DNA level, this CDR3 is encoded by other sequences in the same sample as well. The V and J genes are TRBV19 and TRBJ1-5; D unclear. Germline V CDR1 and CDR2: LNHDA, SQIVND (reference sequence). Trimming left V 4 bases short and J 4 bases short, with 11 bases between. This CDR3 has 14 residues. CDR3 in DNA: TGTGCCAGTAGTACAACGGGAGGAAATCAGCCCCAGCATTTT. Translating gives CASSTTGGNQPQHF.

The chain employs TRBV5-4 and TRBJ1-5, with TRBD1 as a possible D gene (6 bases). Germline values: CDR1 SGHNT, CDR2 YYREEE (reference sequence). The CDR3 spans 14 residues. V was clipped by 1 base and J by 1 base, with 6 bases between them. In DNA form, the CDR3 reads TGTGCCAGCAGCTTGCAGGGGAGCAATCAGCCCCAGCATTTT. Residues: CASSLQGSNQPQHF. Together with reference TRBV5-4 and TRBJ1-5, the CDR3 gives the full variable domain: ETGVTQSPTHLIKTRGQQVTLRCSSQSGHNTVSWYQQALGQGPQFIFQYYREEENGRGNFPPRFSGLQFPNYSSELNVNALELDDSALYLCASSLQGSNQPQHFGDGTRLSIL.

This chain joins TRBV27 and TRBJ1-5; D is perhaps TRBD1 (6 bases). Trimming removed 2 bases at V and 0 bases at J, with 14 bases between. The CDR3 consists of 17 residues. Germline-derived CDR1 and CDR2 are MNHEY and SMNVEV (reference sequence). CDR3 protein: CASSLGLQGNSNQPQHF. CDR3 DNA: TGTGCCAGCAGTTTAGGTTTGCAGGGGAATAGCAATCAGCCCCAGCATTTT.

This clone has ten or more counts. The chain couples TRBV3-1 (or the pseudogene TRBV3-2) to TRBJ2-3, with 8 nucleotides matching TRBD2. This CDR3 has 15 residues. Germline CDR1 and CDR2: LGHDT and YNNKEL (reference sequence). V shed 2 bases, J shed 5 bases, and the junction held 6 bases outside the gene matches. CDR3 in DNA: TGTGCCAGCAGCCAAAGAGCGGGAGATTTAGATACGCAGTATTTT. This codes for CASSQRAGDLDTQYF.

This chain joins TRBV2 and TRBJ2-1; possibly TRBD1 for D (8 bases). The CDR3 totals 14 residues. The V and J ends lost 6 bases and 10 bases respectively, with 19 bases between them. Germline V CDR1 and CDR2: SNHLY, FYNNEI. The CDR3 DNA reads TGTGCCAGCAGCCCAAGGACAGGGAGGGACGAGCAGTTCTTC. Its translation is CASSPRTGRDEQFF. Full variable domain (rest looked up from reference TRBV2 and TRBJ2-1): EPEVTQTPSHQVTQMGQEVILRCVPISNHLYFYWYRQILGQKVEFLVSFYNNEISEKSEIFDDQFSVERPDGSNFTLKIRSTKLEDSAMYFCASSPRTGRDEQFFGPGTRLTVL.

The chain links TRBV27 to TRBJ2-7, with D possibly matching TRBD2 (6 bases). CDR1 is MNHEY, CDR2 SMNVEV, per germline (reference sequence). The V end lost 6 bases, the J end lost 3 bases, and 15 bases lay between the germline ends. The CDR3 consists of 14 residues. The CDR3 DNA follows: TGTGCCAGCAGCTATATGGGGGGTAGCTACGAGCAGTACTTC. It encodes CASSYMGGSYEQYF.

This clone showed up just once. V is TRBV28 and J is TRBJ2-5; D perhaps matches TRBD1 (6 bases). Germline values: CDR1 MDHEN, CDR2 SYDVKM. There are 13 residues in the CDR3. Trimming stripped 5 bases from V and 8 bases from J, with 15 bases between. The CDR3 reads CASSLQGPQTQYF. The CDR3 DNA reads TGTGCCAGCAGTCTACAGGGACCTCAAACCCAGTACTTC.

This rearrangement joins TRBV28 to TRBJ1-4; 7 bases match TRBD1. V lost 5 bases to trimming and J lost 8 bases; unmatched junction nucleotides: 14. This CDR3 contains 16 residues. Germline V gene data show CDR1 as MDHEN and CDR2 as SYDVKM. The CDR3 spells CASSTRRDSYLEKLFF. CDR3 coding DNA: TGTGCCAGCAGTACCCGGAGGGACAGCTATTTGGAAAAACTGTTTTTT.

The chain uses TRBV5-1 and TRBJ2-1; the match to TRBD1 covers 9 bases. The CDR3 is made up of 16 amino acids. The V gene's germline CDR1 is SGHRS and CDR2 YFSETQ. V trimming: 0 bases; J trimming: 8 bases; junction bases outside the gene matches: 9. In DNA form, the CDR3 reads TGCGCCAGCAGCTTGGGGGACAGGGAGGCGGGTGATGAGCAGTTCTTC. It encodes CASSLGDREAGDEQFF.